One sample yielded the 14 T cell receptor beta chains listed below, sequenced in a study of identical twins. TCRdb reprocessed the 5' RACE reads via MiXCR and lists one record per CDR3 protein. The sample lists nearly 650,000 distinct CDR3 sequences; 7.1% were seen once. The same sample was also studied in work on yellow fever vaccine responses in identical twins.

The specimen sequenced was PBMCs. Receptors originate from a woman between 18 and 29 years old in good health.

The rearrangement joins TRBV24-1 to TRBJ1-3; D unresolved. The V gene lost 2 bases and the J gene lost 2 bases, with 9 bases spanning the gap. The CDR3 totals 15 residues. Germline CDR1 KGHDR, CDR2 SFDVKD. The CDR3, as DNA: TGTGCCACCAGTGATTCCGGAAAGACTGGAAACACCATATATTTT. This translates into CATSDSGKTGNTIYF.

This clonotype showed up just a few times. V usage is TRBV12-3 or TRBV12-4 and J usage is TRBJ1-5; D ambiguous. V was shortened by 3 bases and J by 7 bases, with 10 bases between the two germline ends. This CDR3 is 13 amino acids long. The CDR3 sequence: CASSFGQYQPQHF. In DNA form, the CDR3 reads TGTGCCAGCAGTTTCGGGCAGTACCAGCCCCAGCATTTT.

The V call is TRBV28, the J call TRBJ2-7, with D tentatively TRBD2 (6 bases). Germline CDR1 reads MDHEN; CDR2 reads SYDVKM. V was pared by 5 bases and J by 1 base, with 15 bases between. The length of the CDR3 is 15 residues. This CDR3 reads CASSTQLAASYEQYF. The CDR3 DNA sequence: TGTGCCAGCAGTACCCAACTAGCCGCGTCCTACGAGCAGTACTTC.

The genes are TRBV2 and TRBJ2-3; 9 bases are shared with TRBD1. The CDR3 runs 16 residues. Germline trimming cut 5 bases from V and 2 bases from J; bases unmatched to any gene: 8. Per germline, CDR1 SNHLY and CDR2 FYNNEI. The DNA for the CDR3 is TGTGCCAGCAGTCCGGCGACAGGGGGGCACACAGATACGCAGTATTTT. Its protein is CASSPATGGHTDTQYF.

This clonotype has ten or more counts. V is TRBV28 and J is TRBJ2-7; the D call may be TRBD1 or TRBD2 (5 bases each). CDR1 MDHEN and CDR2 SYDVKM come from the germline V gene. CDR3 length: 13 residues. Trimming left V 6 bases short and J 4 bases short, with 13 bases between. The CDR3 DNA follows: TGTGCCAGCAGGGGGGTCCGACGTTACGAGCAGTACGTC. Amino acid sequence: CASRGVRRYEQYV.

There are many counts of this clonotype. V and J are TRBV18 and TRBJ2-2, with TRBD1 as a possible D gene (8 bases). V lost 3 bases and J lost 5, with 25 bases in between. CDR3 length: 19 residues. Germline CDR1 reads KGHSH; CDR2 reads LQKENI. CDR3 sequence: CASSPIAGGTGHQTGELFF. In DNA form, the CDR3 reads TGTGCCAGCTCACCCATAGCGGGTGGGACAGGCCACCAAACCGGGGAGCTGTTTTTT.

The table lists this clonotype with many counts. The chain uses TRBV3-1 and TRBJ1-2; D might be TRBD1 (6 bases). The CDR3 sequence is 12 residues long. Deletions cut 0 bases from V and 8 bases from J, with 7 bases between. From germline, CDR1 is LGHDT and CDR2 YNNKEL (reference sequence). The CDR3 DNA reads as TGTGCCAGCAGCCAAGAGACAGGCGGCTACACCTTC. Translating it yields CASSQETGGYTF.

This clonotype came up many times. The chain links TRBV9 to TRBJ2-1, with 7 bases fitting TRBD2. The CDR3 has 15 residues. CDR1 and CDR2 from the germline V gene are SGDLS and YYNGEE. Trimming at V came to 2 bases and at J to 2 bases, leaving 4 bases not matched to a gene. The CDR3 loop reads CASSVGREPYNEQFF. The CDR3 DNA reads TGTGCCAGCAGCGTTGGGCGGGAGCCCTACAATGAGCAGTTCTTC.

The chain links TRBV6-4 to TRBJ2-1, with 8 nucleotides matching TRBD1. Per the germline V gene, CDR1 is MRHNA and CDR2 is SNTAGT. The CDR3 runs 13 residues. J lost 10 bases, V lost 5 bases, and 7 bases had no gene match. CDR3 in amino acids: CASSTFDRGEQFF. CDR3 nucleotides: TGTGCCAGCAGTACCTTCGACAGGGGAGAGCAGTTCTTC.

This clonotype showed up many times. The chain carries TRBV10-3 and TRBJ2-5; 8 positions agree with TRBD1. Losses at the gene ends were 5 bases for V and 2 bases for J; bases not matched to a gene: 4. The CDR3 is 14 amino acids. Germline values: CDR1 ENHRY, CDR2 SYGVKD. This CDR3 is CAISPGQGQETQYF. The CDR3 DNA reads TGTGCCATCAGTCCTGGACAGGGACAAGAGACCCAGTACTTC.

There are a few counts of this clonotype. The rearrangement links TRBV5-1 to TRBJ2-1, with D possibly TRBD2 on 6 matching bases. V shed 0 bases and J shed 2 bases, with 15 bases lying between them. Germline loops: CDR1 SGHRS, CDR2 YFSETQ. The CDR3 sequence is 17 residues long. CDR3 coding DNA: TGCGCCAGCAGCTTGGCGGCGGGAACAGGTCCCTACAATGAGCAGTTCTTC. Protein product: CASSLAAGTGPYNEQFF. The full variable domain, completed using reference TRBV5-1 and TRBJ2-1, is KAGVTQTPRYLIKTRGQQVTLSCSPISGHRSVSWYQQTPGQGLQFLFEYFSETQRNKGNFPGRFSGRQFSNSRSEMNVSTLELGDSALYLCASSLAAGTGPYNEQFFGPGTRLTVL.

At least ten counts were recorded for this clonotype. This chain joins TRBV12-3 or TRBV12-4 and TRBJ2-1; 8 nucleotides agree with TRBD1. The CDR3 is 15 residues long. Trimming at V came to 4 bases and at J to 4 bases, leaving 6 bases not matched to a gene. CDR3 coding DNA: TGTGCCAGCAGTTCTCGGACAGGGCAATACAATGAGCAGTTCTTC. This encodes CASSSRTGQYNEQFF.

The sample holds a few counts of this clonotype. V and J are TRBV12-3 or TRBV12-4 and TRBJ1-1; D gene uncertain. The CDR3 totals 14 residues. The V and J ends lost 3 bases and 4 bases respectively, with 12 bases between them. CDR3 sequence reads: CASSLYSGITEAFF. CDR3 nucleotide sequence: TGTGCCAGCAGTTTGTATTCCGGGATCACTGAAGCTTTCTTT.

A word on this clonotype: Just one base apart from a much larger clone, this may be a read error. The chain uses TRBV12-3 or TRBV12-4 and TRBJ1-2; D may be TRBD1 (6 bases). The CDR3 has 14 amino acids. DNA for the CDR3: TGTGCCAGCAGTTTAACGTTACAGGGTCTAGGCTTCACCTTC. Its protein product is CASSLTLQGLGFTF.